This T cell receptor beta chain was documented in a study of cytomegalovirus exposure and HLA in healthy donors. General study findings and limits: TRBV6-2, TRBV6-3 and some other V segments were unresolvable in 87-base-pair reads. The study labeled more than 150 TCR beta chains cytomegalovirus-associated.

With 60 Vbeta and 13 Jbeta primers, the PCR was carried out. Profiled with immunoSEQ multiplex PCR; TCRdb holds only in-frame clones, not every one. The table has fewer than 200,000 clones, 81% seen once. CDR3 size: 15 residues. The germline V and J ends were trimmed by 0 bases and 8 bases, with 15 bases remaining between them. The germline gives CDR1 SGHKS, CDR2 YYEKEE (reference sequence). This clone occurred once. The antigen is unknown. The chain carries TRBV5-5 and TRBJ2-1, with a tentative D call TRBD2 (5 bases). This TCR was sampled from a man aged 40-49 years in good health and CMV-seropositive. The sequencing input was PBMCs. CDR3 sequence reads: CASSLARNSDYEQFF. CDR3 nucleotides: TGTGCCAGCAGCTTGGCCCGGAATTCGGACTATGAGCAGTTCTTC.